These 32 T cell receptor beta chains were all obtained from the same sample, sequenced in a study of cytomegalovirus exposure and HLA in healthy donors. Primers included in the PCR were 60 Vbeta and 13 Jbeta primers. Clones were sequenced by immunoSEQ multiplex PCR, and TCRdb holds only the in-frame ones, with some missing. Found here are 130,000 or so clones, more than 65% of them singletons; the top ten hold about 2.7%. Sequenced: PBMCs. All receptors come from a woman younger than 30 in good health and CMV-seropositive.

The chain links TRBV9 to TRBJ1-1, with D unresolved. Per the germline V gene, CDR1 is SGDLS and CDR2 is YYNGEE. V gave up 0 bases and J gave up 1 base, with 7 bases separating them. This CDR3 region has 14 residues. CDR3 protein: CASSVGGQNTEAFF. DNA of the CDR3: TGTGCCAGCAGCGTAGGAGGGCAGAACACTGAAGCTTTCTTT.

This chain uses TRBV10-3 with TRBJ2-7; TRBD1 aligns across 8 bases. There are 13 residues in the CDR3. J was trimmed by 3 bases and V by 4 bases; bases with no gene match: 2. Germline CDR1 and CDR2: ENHRY and SYGVKD. This CDR3 reads CAISGGQDYEQYF. CDR3 DNA: TGTGCCATCAGTGGGGGACAGGACTACGAGCAGTACTTC.

The V gene is TRBV11-2, the J gene TRBJ2-1, with a tentative D call TRBD1 (6 bases). The CDR3 extends over 16 amino acids. Trimming removed 5 bases at V and 0 bases at J, with 14 bases between. The germline gives CDR1 SGHAT, CDR2 FQNNGV. CDR3 DNA sequence: TGTGCCAGCAGCATATCGACAGGTAGCTCCTACAATGAGCAGTTCTTC. This codes for CASSISTGSSYNEQFF.

The chain combines TRBV7-9 with TRBJ2-1; TRBD2 agrees at 8 bases. Germline assignment: CDR1 SEHNR and CDR2 FQNEAQ (reference sequence). This CDR3 has 13 amino acids. With 6 bases clipped from V and 7 bases from J, the junction kept 5 bases outside the gene matches. Here the CDR3 reads CASRSGGENEQFF. The DNA of the CDR3 is TGTGCCAGCAGGTCGGGGGGGGAAAATGAGCAGTTCTTC.

V is TRBV7-9 and J is TRBJ2-7; 9 bases map to TRBD1. The germline gives CDR1 SEHNR, CDR2 FQNEAQ (reference sequence). The CDR3 sequence is 16 residues long. J was trimmed by 1 base and V by 0 bases; bases with no gene match: 4. CDR3 residues: CASSLAAGTGSYEQYF. CDR3 nucleotides: TGTGCCAGCAGCTTAGCGGCCGGGACAGGGTCCTACGAGCAGTACTTC.

This clone turned up a few times. The chain employs TRBV18 and TRBJ2-5; D not certain. Germline assignment: CDR1 KGHSH and CDR2 LQKENI. V was clipped by 3 bases and J by 2 bases, with 7 bases between them. CDR3 size: 13 residues. CDR3 sequence (DNA): TGTGCCAGCTCACCGAGTTTACAAGAGACCCAGTACTTC. It yields the protein CASSPSLQETQYF.

This chain joins TRBV7-3 and TRBJ1-1; tentative D call: TRBD1 (5 bases). CDR1 SGHTA and CDR2 FQGTGA come from the germline V gene. V gave up 1 base and J gave up 6 bases, with 9 bases separating them. The CDR3 contains 13 residues. The CDR3 bases are TGTGCCAGCAGCTTAAGAGGGGAGGCTGAAGCTTTCTTT. Amino acids: CASSLRGEAEAFF.

The V call is TRBV11-2, the J call TRBJ2-7, with TRBD1 matching over 9 bases. Germline V CDR1 and CDR2: SGHAT, FQNNGV. The CDR3 has 15 residues. Trimming cost V 4 bases and J 3 bases; bases outside gene matches: 7. This CDR3 reads CASSSAGQGIYEQYF. The DNA of the CDR3 is TGTGCCAGCAGCTCCGCGGGACAGGGAATCTACGAGCAGTACTTC.

The chain recombines TRBV16 with TRBJ1-2; 8 bases fit TRBD1. J was trimmed by 8 bases and V by 2 bases; bases with no gene match: 16. The CDR3 length is 17 residues. CDR1 and CDR2 (germline): KGHSY, FQNENV. The CDR3: CASSQNKGDRNSKGYTF. The CDR3 region has the DNA TGTGCCAGCAGCCAAAACAAGGGGGACAGGAACTCGAAAGGCTACACCTTC.

Notes on this clone: One junction end disagrees with the germline gene, perhaps due to a read error. This chain uses TRBV7-9 with TRBJ2-7; 7 bases fit TRBD1. Germline assignment: CDR1 SEHNR and CDR2 FQNEAQ (reference sequence). This CDR3 has 15 amino acids. CDR3 sequence: CSSSIPGPQGVEQYF. In DNA, the CDR3 is TGTTCCAGCAGTATCCCGGGCCCCCAGGGGGTCGAGCAGTACTTC.

The chain recombines TRBV28 with TRBJ2-2, with D hard to call. The CDR3 is 12 amino acids. Trimming shortened V by 5 bases and J by 8 bases, and 9 bases separated the two germline ends. Germline V CDR1 and CDR2: MDHEN, SYDVKM. The CDR3 reads CASSLTSGELFF. The CDR3 region has the DNA TGTGCCAGCAGTCTCACTTCGGGGGAGCTGTTTTTT.

The chain has TRBV6-1 and TRBJ1-6; tentatively, D is TRBD1 (5 bases). Per the germline V gene, CDR1 is MNHNS and CDR2 is SASEGT. CDR3 length: 13 amino acids. The V end lost 7 bases, the J end lost 8 bases, and 12 bases lay between the germline ends. The CDR3 spells CASNGKGDSPLHF. DNA for the CDR3: TGTGCCAGCAACGGTAAAGGGGATTCACCCCTCCACTTT.

The V call is TRBV7-6, the J call TRBJ2-3, with 7 bases lining up with TRBD2. This CDR3 has 18 amino acids. Trimming removed 5 bases from V and 0 bases from J; junction bases left unmatched: 14. CDR1 is SGHVS, CDR2 FNYEAQ, per germline. The CDR3 region is CASSPLGRERLSTDTQYF. The DNA for the CDR3 is TGTGCCAGCAGCCCCTTGGGGAGGGAGAGGCTTAGCACAGATACGCAGTATTTT.

The V call is TRBV11-2, the J call TRBJ2-1, with a possible D match to TRBD2 (5 bases). Trimming pared 3 bases from V and 8 bases from J, leaving 23 bases between. CDR3 length: 17 amino acids. Germline CDR1 is SGHAT and CDR2 is FQNNGV. CDR3 bases: TGTGCCAGCAGCTTTAATCGAGGGCTATTTGATAACGATGAGCAGTTCTTC. This translates into CASSFNRGLFDNDEQFF. The entire variable domain, with the rest obtained from reference TRBV11-2 and TRBJ2-1, is as follows: EAGVAQSPRYKIIEKRQSVAFWCNPISGHATLYWYQQILGQGPKLLIQFQNNGVVDDSQLPKDRFSAERLKGVDSTLKIQPAKLEDSAVYLCASSFNRGLFDNDEQFFGPGTRLTVL.

The gene calls are TRBV5-1 and TRBJ2-7; D gene uncertain. CDR1 is SGHRS and CDR2 is YFSETQ in the germline V gene. This CDR3 spans 14 amino acids. Trimming left V 0 bases short and J 5 bases short, with 12 bases between. This CDR3 reads CASSLGQDVNEQYF. The CDR3 coding sequence is TGCGCCAGCAGCTTGGGTCAGGATGTCAACGAGCAGTACTTC.

This chain connects TRBV15 to TRBJ2-3, with a tentative D call TRBD2 (8 bases). V lost 0 bases and J 1 base, leaving 17 bases between the germline ends. Germline V gives CDR1 LNHNV, CDR2 YYDKDF (reference sequence). The CDR3 covers 18 residues. CDR3 loop: CATSRDPGGGKGTDTQYF. For the CDR3, the DNA is TGTGCCACCAGCAGAGATCCGGGAGGGGGCAAGGGCACAGATACGCAGTATTTT.

This clone appeared once. The chain employs TRBV21-1 and TRBJ2-7; the table assigns TRBD1, which was not confirmed against the DNA. TRBV21-1 is deemed a pseudogene. This CDR3 is 14 amino acids long. CDR3 protein: CASSADSPFYEQYF. CDR3 nucleotides: TGTGCCAGCAGCGCGGACAGCCCATTCTACGAGCAGTACTTC.

The chain combines TRBV19 with TRBJ1-5, with 8 bases aligning to TRBD1. CDR1 is LNHDA and CDR2 is SQIVND in the germline V gene (reference sequence). Trimming removed 3 bases from V and 9 bases from J; junction bases left unmatched: 7. The CDR3 sequence is 14 residues long. The CDR3 region is CASSMGTGPAPQHF. CDR3 DNA sequence: TGTGCCAGTAGTATGGGGACAGGCCCAGCGCCCCAGCATTTT.

V usage is TRBV19 and J usage is TRBJ2-7, with 12 bases that match TRBD1. In germline, CDR1 is LNHDA, CDR2 SQIVND (reference sequence). V lost 4 bases and J lost 6; bases outside the gene matches: 16. The CDR3 is 18 amino acids. The CDR3 sequence is CASSTYRDRGPSSGEQYF. The CDR3 nucleotides are TGTGCCAGTAGTACCTACCGGGACAGGGGGCCCTCCTCCGGCGAGCAGTACTTC.

The rearrangement joins TRBV6-5 to TRBJ2-7; no clear D gene. Looked up from germline, CDR1 is MNHEY and CDR2 is SVGAGI. The CDR3 spans 15 residues. V dropped 5 bases and J dropped 3 bases, with 17 bases sitting between them. The CDR3 bases are TGTGCCAGCAGTCGCCCGGGTAGCCAAGACTACGAGCAGTACTTC. The encoded protein is CASSRPGSQDYEQYF.

The rearrangement links TRBV5-1 to TRBJ1-1, with D unresolved. Looked up from germline, CDR1 is SGHRS and CDR2 is YFSETQ. The CDR3 is 13 amino acids. Trimming cost V 5 bases and J 1 base, with 9 bases left between them. The CDR3 DNA reads TGCGCCAGCAGGAAACCAGAGAACACTGAAGCTTTCTTT. It translates to CASRKPENTEAFF.

This chain connects TRBV2 to TRBJ2-5, with TRBD1 identical over 10 bases. The junction had 0 bases not matched to a gene; V was cut back by 6 bases and J by 5 bases. Germline V gene lookup returns CDR1 SNHLY and CDR2 FYNNEI. The CDR3 is 12 amino acids. CDR3 nucleotides: TGTGCCAGCAGGGACAGGGGGGAGACCCAGTACTTC. The encoded protein is CASRDRGETQYF. Combining the CDR3 with reference TRBV2 and TRBJ2-5 gives the whole variable domain EPEVTQTPSHQVTQMGQEVILRCVPISNHLYFYWYRQILGQKVEFLVSFYNNEISEKSEIFDDQFSVERPDGSNFTLKIRSTKLEDSAMYFCASRDRGETQYFGPGTRLLVL.

CDR3 sequence reads: CASSDSRTGQFVAGEQYF. DNA of the CDR3: TGTGCCAGCAGTGACTCGCGTACGGGACAGTTTGTAGCAGGCGAGCAGTACTTC. The chain has TRBV25-1 and TRBJ2-7; TRBD1 aligns across 7 bases. Germline CDR1 reads MGHDK; CDR2 reads SYGVNS. The CDR3 runs to 18 residues. Trimming at V came to 3 bases and at J to 6 bases, leaving 20 bases not matched to a gene.

This sequence joins TRBV5-4 and TRBJ2-1; 13 nucleotides line up with TRBD2. J was trimmed by 13 bases and V by 4 bases; bases with no gene match: 8. The CDR3 has 14 amino acids. Germline CDR1 reads SGHNT; CDR2 reads YYREEE (reference sequence). As DNA, the CDR3 is TGTGCCAGCAGCCCTGGACTAGCGGGGGCCCGCCAGTTCTTC. Its protein is CASSPGLAGARQFF.

This chain uses TRBV6-5 with TRBJ2-2; no firm D call. V was pared by 6 bases and J by 7 bases, with 6 bases between. Germline values: CDR1 MNHEY, CDR2 SVGAGI. The CDR3 is 11 amino acids. CDR3 sequence: CASSRVGELFF. In nucleotides, the CDR3 is TGTGCCAGCAGCCGCGTCGGGGAGCTGTTTTTT.

V is TRBV5-1 and J is TRBJ2-3; weak D call: TRBD2 (6 bases). Trimming left V 2 bases short and J 4 bases short, with 26 bases between. The CDR3 runs 19 residues. Germline CDR1 is SGHRS and CDR2 is YFSETQ. Written as DNA, the CDR3 is TGCGCCAGCAGCTTTAAGATCTGGGAGGTCAGTGAAGAGGCAGATACGCAGTATTTT. It yields the protein CASSFKIWEVSEEADTQYF.

The chain couples TRBV6-5 to TRBJ1-1, with D hard to call. V was trimmed by 0 bases and J by 1 base, leaving 6 bases between them. Germline V gives CDR1 MNHEY, CDR2 SVGAGI. This CDR3 has 14 amino acids. CDR3 in DNA: TGTGCCAGCAGTTACTCCCGGGGGAACACTGAAGCTTTCTTT. Translation: CASSYSRGNTEAFF.

This clone came up a few times. The chain links TRBV27 to TRBJ1-2; 10 bases are shared with TRBD1. The germline V gene encodes CDR1 MNHEY and CDR2 SMNVEV (reference sequence). The trim removed 5 bases at V and 4 bases at J, leaving 4 bases unmatched. The CDR3 length is 14 residues. The CDR3 DNA reads TGTGCCAGCAGTCTAGGACAGGGGGGCTATGGCTACACCTTC. Translated: CASSLGQGGYGYTF.

This chain connects TRBV5-4 to TRBJ2-3; D is perhaps TRBD2 (5 bases). The CDR3 consists of 14 residues. V lost 5 bases and J 0 bases, leaving 10 bases between the germline ends. The V gene's germline CDR1 is SGHNT and CDR2 YYREEE (reference sequence). CDR3 DNA sequence: TGTGCCAGCAGTTTTAGCGCTAGCACAGATACGCAGTATTTT. This gives the protein CASSFSASTDTQYF.

This rearrangement joins TRBV7-8 to TRBJ2-7; possibly TRBD2 for D (5 bases). From germline, CDR1 is SGHVS and CDR2 FQNEAQ. There are 13 residues in the CDR3. Trimming shortened V by 5 bases and J by 3 bases, and 11 bases separated the two germline ends. CDR3 sequence reads: CASSEGNHYEQYF. The DNA of the CDR3 is TGTGCCAGCAGCGAGGGAAATCACTACGAGCAGTACTTC.

This chain links TRBV14 with TRBJ2-7, with 8 bases lining up with TRBD2. CDR1 and CDR2 (germline): SGHDN, FVKESK. The length of the CDR3 is 15 residues. Germline trimming cut 0 bases from V and 2 bases from J; bases unmatched to any gene: 3. The CDR3 is CASSQDAGRAYEQYF. The CDR3 bases are TGTGCCAGCAGCCAAGATGCCGGGAGGGCCTACGAGCAGTACTTC.

This chain connects TRBV28 to TRBJ1-2, with TRBD1 identical over 7 bases. Germline CDR1 MDHEN, CDR2 SYDVKM. The CDR3 runs 14 residues. The junction had 10 bases not matched to a gene; V was cut back by 5 bases and J by 7 bases. This chain's CDR3 is CASSLRQGEGGYTF. CDR3 in DNA: TGTGCCAGCAGTCTCAGACAGGGAGAGGGTGGCTACACCTTC.